What follows are 28 T cell receptor beta chains derived from one specimen sequenced in a study of shared clonotypes between healthy human individuals. Assay used: immunoSEQ multiplex PCR; TCRdb lists only in-frame clones, some missing. The table lists under 2.5 million clones, under 95% of them singletons, with 0.37% in the top ten. Sequenced sample: naive CD4+ T cells from PBMCs. Indicated subset: CD45RA+ positively selected. These TCRs come from a man between 18 and 29 years old in good health. Some clones in this sample may be carry-over from other donors' samples.

The J gene is TRBJ1-1, the V gene TRBV7-8; D uncertain. The CDR3 runs to 14 residues. The germline V and J ends were trimmed by 2 bases and 1 base, with 8 bases remaining between them. The germline CDR1 and CDR2 sequences are SGHVS and FQNEAQ. The CDR3 DNA sequence: TGTGCCAGCAGCTTAAGTCACGGGAACACTGAAGCTTTCTTT. Protein product: CASSLSHGNTEAFF.

This chain joins TRBV11-2 and TRBJ2-2; D ambiguous. Germline assignment: CDR1 SGHAT and CDR2 FQNNGV. The length of the CDR3 is 14 residues. Trimming left V 2 bases short and J 5 bases short, with 9 bases between. The CDR3, as DNA: TGTGCCAGCAGCTTATTAAGAAGTACCGGGGAGCTGTTTTTT. Protein product: CASSLLRSTGELFF.

The chain employs TRBV29-1 and TRBJ2-4; TRBD1 matches at 7 bases. The CDR3 sequence is 13 residues long. V lost 1 base to trimming and J lost 4 bases; unmatched junction nucleotides: 1. Germline CDR1 and CDR2: SQVTM and ANQGSEA. CDR3 sequence reads: CSVEGDRKNIQYF. The CDR3 nucleotides are TGCAGCGTTGAAGGGGACAGAAAAAACATTCAGTACTTC.

V usage is TRBV2 and J usage is TRBJ1-1; D remains unclear. The CDR3 spans 12 residues. Trimming left V 8 bases short and J 10 bases short, with 17 bases between. The germline CDR1 and CDR2 sequences are SNHLY and FYNNEI. CDR3: CASRRLIPRAFF. Here the CDR3 DNA reads TGTGCCAGCCGCCGACTGATCCCGCGAGCTTTCTTT.

This sequence joins TRBV5-1 and TRBJ2-7; 7 nucleotides agree with TRBD2. The germline V gene encodes CDR1 SGHRS and CDR2 YFSETQ. Unmatched junction bases numbered 4, after V lost 2 bases and J lost 2 bases. CDR3 length: 14 amino acids. CDR3 sequence: CASSFGTTTYEQYF. In DNA, the CDR3 is TGCGCCAGCAGCTTCGGGACTACAACCTACGAGCAGTACTTC.

This clone was seen once. The V and J genes are TRBV30 and TRBJ2-5, with D unresolved. The V and J ends lost 2 bases and 5 bases respectively, with 9 bases between them. This CDR3 has 12 residues. The germline CDR1 and CDR2 sequences are GTSNPN and SVGIG (reference sequence). This chain's CDR3 is CAWSSAVETQYF. CDR3 bases: TGTGCCTGGAGTTCGGCGGTCGAGACCCAGTACTTC.

The chain recombines TRBV7-2 with TRBJ1-1; TRBD1 matches at 7 bases. V shed 5 bases and J 1 base; nucleotides not matched to a gene: 7. CDR1 is SGHTA and CDR2 is FQGNSA in the germline V gene. The CDR3 is 15 residues long. Here the CDR3 reads CASSPGGSGNTEAFF. CDR3 sequence (DNA): TGTGCCAGCAGCCCAGGGGGGTCGGGGAACACTGAAGCTTTCTTT.

This chain connects TRBV7-2 to TRBJ2-1, with D unclear. The CDR3 spans 13 residues. The V gene lost 5 bases and the J gene lost 9 bases, with 14 bases spanning the gap. Looked up from germline, CDR1 is SGHTA and CDR2 is FQGNSA. The DNA for the CDR3 is TGTGCCAGCAGCCGTATGTGGTTGGGTGAGCAGTTCTTC. Translation gives CASSRMWLGEQFF.

V usage is TRBV5-1 and J usage is TRBJ2-5; 7 bases align to TRBD2. With 3 bases clipped from V and 10 bases from J, the junction kept 18 bases outside the gene matches. This CDR3 comprises 16 residues. Per germline, CDR1 SGHRS and CDR2 YFSETQ. The DNA of the CDR3 is TGCGCCAGCAGCTCTACCGGGGGGACGCTTTCTAGGGACCAGTACTTC. This sequence encodes CASSSTGGTLSRDQYF.

This clone was seen a single time. V usage is TRBV27 and J usage is TRBJ2-3, with a weak D call TRBD2 (5 bases). The CDR3 runs to 15 residues. With 7 bases removed from V and 2 bases from J, the gap between germline ends came to 16 bases. Per germline, CDR1 MNHEY and CDR2 SMNVEV (reference sequence). CDR3 in amino acids: CASKGGSTTTDTQYF. In nucleotides, the CDR3 is TGTGCCAGCAAGGGCGGGTCAACCACCACAGATACGCAGTATTTT.

The genes are TRBV28 and TRBJ1-5; tentatively, D is TRBD1 (6 bases). Germline V gives CDR1 MDHEN, CDR2 SYDVKM. This CDR3 is built from 13 residues. V lost 3 bases, J lost 9 bases, and 12 bases lay in between. The CDR3 reads CASSFAQGLPQHF. As DNA, the CDR3 is TGTGCCAGCAGTTTTGCACAGGGCCTGCCCCAGCATTTT.

This chain links TRBV27 with TRBJ2-3, with TRBD1 as a possible D gene (5 bases). The germline V and J ends were trimmed by 7 bases and 6 bases, with 26 bases remaining between them. The CDR3 runs 17 residues. The germline gives CDR1 MNHEY, CDR2 SMNVEV (reference sequence). This CDR3 reads CASINRPPQGLGDTQYF. The CDR3 bases are TGTGCCAGCATCAACCGCCCGCCGCAGGGTCTGGGCGATACGCAGTATTTT.

This chain's CDR3 is CASSYGDNEQFF. The DNA of the CDR3 is TGTGCCAGCAGTTATGGGGACAATGAGCAGTTCTTC. The rearrangement uses TRBV6-6 and TRBJ2-1; D call uncertain. Per germline, CDR1 MNHNY and CDR2 SVGAGI (reference sequence). The CDR3 spans 12 residues. The germline V and J ends were trimmed by 3 bases and 5 bases, with 5 bases remaining between them.

The chain has TRBV6-1 and TRBJ2-3; 12 bases align to TRBD2. The V gene end was trimmed by 7 bases and the J gene end by 1 base; junction bases not matched to a gene: 0. CDR3 length equals 14 residues. Germline assignment: CDR1 MNHNS and CDR2 SASEGT. CDR3 sequence: CASTSGRGTDTQYF. The CDR3, as DNA: TGTGCCAGCACTAGCGGGAGGGGCACAGATACGCAGTATTTT.

V gene TRBV7-9 combines with J gene TRBJ2-5; no definite D call. Germline loops: CDR1 SEHNR, CDR2 FQNEAQ (reference sequence). The CDR3 runs to 16 residues. V was trimmed by 0 bases and J by 3 bases, leaving 14 bases between them. CDR3 sequence: CASSLAGFGNEETQYF. The CDR3 DNA follows: TGTGCCAGCAGCTTAGCAGGGTTTGGGAACGAAGAGACCCAGTACTTC.

This rearrangement joins TRBV5-1 to TRBJ2-7; D assignment may be TRBD1 or TRBD2 (7 bases each). Germline CDR1 and CDR2: SGHRS and YFSETQ. There are 15 residues in the CDR3. V was cut by 3 bases and J by 3 bases, with 16 bases left in between. The CDR3 nucleotides read TGCGCCAGCAGCTCCCAGGGGGGGAGAGGCTACGAGCAGTACTTC. As protein: CASSSQGGRGYEQYF.

The gene calls are TRBV29-1 and TRBJ2-1; 10 bases match TRBD2. V was clipped by 2 bases and J by 5 bases; unmatched bases: 6. Germline V gene lookup returns CDR1 SQVTM and CDR2 ANQGSEA. The CDR3 runs to 15 residues. The CDR3 sequence: CSVERLAGANNEQFF. The CDR3, as DNA: TGCAGCGTTGAACGTCTAGCGGGAGCTAACAATGAGCAGTTCTTC.

This clone appeared once. The V and J genes are TRBV5-4 and TRBJ1-1, with 10 bases that match TRBD1. CDR1 SGHNT and CDR2 YYREEE come from the germline V gene (reference sequence). The V gene end was trimmed by 0 bases and the J gene end by 4 bases; junction bases not matched to a gene: 3. The CDR3 is 15 residues long. The CDR3 protein is CASSLARTGGTEAFF. CDR3 DNA sequence: TGTGCCAGCAGCTTGGCCCGGACAGGGGGCACTGAAGCTTTCTTT.

The chain carries TRBV2 and TRBJ1-2, with a possible D match to TRBD1 (5 bases). Trimming shortened V by 5 bases and J by 8 bases, and 12 bases separated the two germline ends. Germline lookup yields CDR1 SNHLY and CDR2 FYNNEI. This CDR3 has 12 residues. This CDR3 is CASSYGGRGYTF. As DNA, the CDR3 is TGTGCCAGCAGTTATGGGGGTCGGGGCTACACCTTC. Combining the CDR3 with reference TRBV2 and TRBJ1-2 gives the whole variable domain EPEVTQTPSHQVTQMGQEVILRCVPISNHLYFYWYRQILGQKVEFLVSFYNNEISEKSEIFDDQFSVERPDGSNFTLKIRSTKLEDSAMYFCASSYGGRGYTFGSGTRLTVV.

This clone has just one count. The chain is built from TRBV11-2 and TRBJ1-1; the D is unclear. This CDR3 region has 13 residues. With 1 base removed from V and 3 bases from J, the gap between germline ends came to 6 bases. Germline values: CDR1 SGHAT, CDR2 FQNNGV. DNA for the CDR3: TGTGCCAGCAGCTTAGTCCAGGACACTGAAGCTTTCTTT. This codes for CASSLVQDTEAFF. Full variable domain (missing parts from reference TRBV11-2 and TRBJ1-1): EAGVAQSPRYKIIEKRQSVAFWCNPISGHATLYWYQQILGQGPKLLIQFQNNGVVDDSQLPKDRFSAERLKGVDSTLKIQPAKLEDSAVYLCASSLVQDTEAFFGQGTRLTVV.

The chain couples TRBV5-6 to TRBJ2-5, with D possibly TRBD2 on 7 matching bases. Trimming shortened V by 4 bases and J by 4 bases, and 23 bases separated the two germline ends. The CDR3 covers 17 residues. Per the germline V gene, CDR1 is SGHDT and CDR2 is YYEEEE. As DNA, the CDR3 is TGTGCCAGCAGCGGGGGGGCCGGGGTTAGAATCGGAGAGACCCAGTACTTC. Amino acids: CASSGGAGVRIGETQYF.

The chain carries TRBV28 and TRBJ2-7, with 8 bases aligning to TRBD1. The germline CDR1 and CDR2 sequences are MDHEN and SYDVKM. The CDR3 runs to 15 residues. Unmatched junction bases numbered 9, after V lost 5 bases and J lost 3 bases. The CDR3 DNA reads TGTGCCAGCAGTGAGACAGGGGTCCCCTACTACGAGCAGTACTTC. It encodes CASSETGVPYYEQYF.

This clone was detected only once. The chain employs TRBV9 and TRBJ2-1, with TRBD1 as a possible D gene (6 bases). Trimming removed 3 bases at V and 1 base at J, with 14 bases between. CDR1 is SGDLS, CDR2 YYNGEE, per germline. This CDR3 spans 16 amino acids. The CDR3 region is CASSGRQAPSYNEQFF. The CDR3 DNA reads TGTGCCAGCAGCGGCCGACAGGCACCATCCTACAATGAGCAGTTCTTC. The full variable domain, its missing parts supplied by reference TRBV9 and TRBJ2-1, is DSGVTQTPKHLITATGQRVTLRCSPRSGDLSVYWYQQSLDQGLQFLIQYYNGEERAKGNILERFSAQQFPDLHSELNLSSLELGDSALYFCASSGRQAPSYNEQFFGPGTRLTVL.

This clone was seen only once. This sequence joins TRBV4-1 and TRBJ1-5; 7 bases are shared with TRBD1. J was trimmed by 0 bases and V by 4 bases; bases with no gene match: 12. This CDR3 is 18 amino acids long. CDR1 is MGHRA, CDR2 YSYEKL, per germline. CDR3: CASSPSSGTAYSNQPQHF. In nucleotides, the CDR3 is TGCGCCAGCAGCCCCTCTAGCGGGACAGCTTATAGCAATCAGCCCCAGCATTTT.

With respect to this clone: This same CDR3 is encoded by further DNA sequences in the sample. In DNA, the CDR3 is TGTGCCAGCAGTTTGATTAATGAGCAGTTCTTC. Translating gives CASSLINEQFF. The chain carries TRBV28 and TRBJ2-1; the D is unclear. V was pared by 3 bases and J by 7 bases, with 4 bases between. Germline V gene lookup returns CDR1 MDHEN and CDR2 SYDVKM. This CDR3 region has 11 residues.

In its sample, this clone was seen once. V gene TRBV6-5 combines with J gene TRBJ1-3; D gene unclear. There are 11 residues in the CDR3. Trimming left V 11 bases short and J 1 base short, with 6 bases between. CDR1 is MNHEY and CDR2 is SVGAGI in the germline V gene. The CDR3 DNA is TGTGCCGGTATGTCTGGAAACACCATATATTTT. Translated: CAGMSGNTIYF.

The CDR3: CASSLNNLQPQHF. CDR3 in DNA: TGTGCCAGCAGCTTAAACAACCTGCAGCCCCAGCATTTT. This chain uses TRBV7-9 with TRBJ1-5; no clear D gene. CDR1 is SEHNR and CDR2 is FQNEAQ in the germline V gene (reference sequence). The CDR3 length is 13 residues. V shed 2 bases and J shed 7 bases, with 9 bases lying between them.

On this clone itself: In the same sample, other DNA sequences code for this CDR3. The J gene is TRBJ1-3, the V gene TRBV5-1; TRBD1 aligns across 7 bases. Per germline, CDR1 SGHRS and CDR2 YFSETQ. The CDR3 covers 16 residues. V was pared by 0 bases and J by 0 bases, with 3 bases of the junction left unmatched. The CDR3 coding sequence is TGCGCCAGCAGCTTGGGAACAGGGGTCTCTGGAAACACCATATATTTT. Protein: CASSLGTGVSGNTIYF.